The clone carrying this T cell receptor beta chain was observed once. Trimming cost V 3 bases and J 0 bases, with 9 bases left between them. Per germline, CDR1 GTSNPN and CDR2 SVGIG (reference sequence). CDR3 length equals 13 residues. Participant ages covered roughly 18 to 90 years across approximately 25 US areas. Each participant's cohort was designated according to participant-reported clinical history. This sample was included in a study of blood T cell repertoires in COVID-19. Study details: PBMCs, B-cell-depleted T cells, or T cells provided the cDNA or gDNA that made up the material.

In the original analysis: Using reference gene primer amplification, nucleated cell counts were estimated. Clones were sequenced by immunoSEQ multiplex PCR, and TCRdb holds only the in-frame ones, with some missing. V and J calls and clone size are given by that table; D and trimming were obtained from the DNA. The sample has approximately 280,000 clones; about 85% are singletons. This sequence was found in a woman aged 45-59 years who had recovered from COVID-19. This chain links TRBV30 with TRBJ2-7; D might be TRBD2 (5 bases). The source material was PBMCs or T cells enriched from blood (not recorded which). CDR3 nucleotide sequence: TGTGCCTGGAGCAGAGGGATCTCCTACGAGCAGTACTTC. Translating it yields CAWSRGISYEQYF.